This T cell receptor (beta chain) originates from a study of shared clonotypes between healthy human individuals. Source study methods: ImmunoSEQ sequences covered only the junction and lacked quality scores; filtering therefore differed. The assay was immunoSEQ multiplex PCR, and TCRdb's table has in-frame clones only and misses some. V, J and clone size are those of that table, while D and trimming were read from the DNA. The data contain over a million clones, approximately 97% of them seen just once; the ten biggest clones take up about 1.2%. Division of CD4+ cells produced a CD45RA+ naive subset and a CD45RA-negative memory subset. This CDR3 has 14 residues. Unmatched junction bases numbered 8, after V lost 3 bases and J lost 7 bases. The germline gives CDR1 GTSNPN, CDR2 SVGIG (reference sequence).

The receptor comes from a man between 25 and 39 years old in good health. Sequenced: naive CD4+ T cells sorted from blood. Subset here: CD45RA+ positively selected. The chain joins TRBV30 to TRBJ2-2; 7 bases are shared with TRBD1. The CDR3 protein is CAWRNRGVIGELFF. The CDR3 bases are TGTGCCTGGAGGAACAGGGGAGTCATCGGGGAGCTGTTTTTT.